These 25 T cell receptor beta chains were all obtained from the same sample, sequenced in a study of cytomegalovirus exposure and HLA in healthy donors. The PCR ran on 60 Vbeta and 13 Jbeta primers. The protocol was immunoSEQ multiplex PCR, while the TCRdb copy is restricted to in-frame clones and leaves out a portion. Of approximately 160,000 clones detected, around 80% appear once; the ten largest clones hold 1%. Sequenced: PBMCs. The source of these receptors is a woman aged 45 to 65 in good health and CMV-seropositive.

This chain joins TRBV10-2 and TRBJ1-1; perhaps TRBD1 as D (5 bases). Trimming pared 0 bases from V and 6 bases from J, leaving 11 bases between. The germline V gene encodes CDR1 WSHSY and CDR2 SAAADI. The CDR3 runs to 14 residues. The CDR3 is CASSESRGRAEAFF. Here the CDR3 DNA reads TGCGCCAGCAGTGAGTCTAGGGGAAGGGCTGAAGCTTTCTTT.

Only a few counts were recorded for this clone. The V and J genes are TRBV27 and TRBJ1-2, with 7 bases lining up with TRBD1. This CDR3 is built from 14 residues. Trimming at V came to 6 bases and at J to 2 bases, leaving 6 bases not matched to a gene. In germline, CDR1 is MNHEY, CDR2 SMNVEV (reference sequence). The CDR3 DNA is TGTGCCAGCAGAGGGACAGCGCAGAACTATGGCTACACCTTC. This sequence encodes CASRGTAQNYGYTF.

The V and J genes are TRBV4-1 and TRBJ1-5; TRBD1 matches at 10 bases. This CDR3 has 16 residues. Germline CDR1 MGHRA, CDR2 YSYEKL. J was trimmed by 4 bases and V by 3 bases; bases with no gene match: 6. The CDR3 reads CASSHPGTGENQPQHF. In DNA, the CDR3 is TGCGCCAGCAGCCATCCAGGGACAGGGGAAAATCAGCCCCAGCATTTT.

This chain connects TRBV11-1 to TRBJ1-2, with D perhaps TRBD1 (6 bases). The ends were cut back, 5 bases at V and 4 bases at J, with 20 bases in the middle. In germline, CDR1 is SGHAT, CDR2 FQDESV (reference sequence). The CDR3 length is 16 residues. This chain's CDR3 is CASSPNRAPSVYGYTF. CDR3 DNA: TGTGCCAGCAGCCCAAACAGGGCCCCGAGTGTCTATGGCTACACCTTC.

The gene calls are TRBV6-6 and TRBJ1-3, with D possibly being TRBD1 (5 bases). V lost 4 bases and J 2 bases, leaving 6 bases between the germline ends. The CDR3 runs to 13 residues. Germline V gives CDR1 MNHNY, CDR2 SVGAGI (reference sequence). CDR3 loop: CASSLTAGNTIYF. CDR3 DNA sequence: TGTGCCAGCAGTTTGACAGCTGGAAACACCATATATTTT.

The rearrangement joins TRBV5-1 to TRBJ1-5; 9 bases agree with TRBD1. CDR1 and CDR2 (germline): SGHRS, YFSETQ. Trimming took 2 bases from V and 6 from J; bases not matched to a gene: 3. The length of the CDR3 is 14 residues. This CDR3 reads CASSLTGGGQPQHF. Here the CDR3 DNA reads TGCGCCAGCAGCTTAACAGGGGGCGGTCAGCCCCAGCATTTT.

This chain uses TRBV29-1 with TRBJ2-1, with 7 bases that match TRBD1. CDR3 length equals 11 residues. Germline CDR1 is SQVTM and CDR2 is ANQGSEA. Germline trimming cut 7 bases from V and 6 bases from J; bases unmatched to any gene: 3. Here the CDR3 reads CSGYRGNEQFF. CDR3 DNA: TGCAGCGGATACAGGGGCAATGAGCAGTTCTTC.

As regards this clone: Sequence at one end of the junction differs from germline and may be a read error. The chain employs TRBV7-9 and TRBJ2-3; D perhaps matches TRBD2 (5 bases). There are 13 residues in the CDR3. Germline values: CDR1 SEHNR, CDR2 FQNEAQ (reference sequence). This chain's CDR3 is CSSSFRGTDTQYF. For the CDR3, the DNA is TGTTCCAGCAGCTTCCGGGGAACAGATACGCAGTATTTT.

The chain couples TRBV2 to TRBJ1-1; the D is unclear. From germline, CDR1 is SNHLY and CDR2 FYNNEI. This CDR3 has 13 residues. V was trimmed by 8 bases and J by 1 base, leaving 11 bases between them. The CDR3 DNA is TGTGCCAGCGTAGAACAGCCGAACACTGAAGCTTTCTTT. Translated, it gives CASVEQPNTEAFF.

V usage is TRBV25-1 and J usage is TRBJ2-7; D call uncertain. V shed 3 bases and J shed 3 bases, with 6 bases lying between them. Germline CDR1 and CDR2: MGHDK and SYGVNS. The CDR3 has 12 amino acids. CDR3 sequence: CASSDEVYEQYF. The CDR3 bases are TGTGCCAGCAGTGATGAGGTCTACGAGCAGTACTTC.

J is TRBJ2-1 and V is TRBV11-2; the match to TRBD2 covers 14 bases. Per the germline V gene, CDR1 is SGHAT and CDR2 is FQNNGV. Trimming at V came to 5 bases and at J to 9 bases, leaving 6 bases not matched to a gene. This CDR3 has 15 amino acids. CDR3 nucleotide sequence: TGTGCCAGCAGCGTGACTAGCGGGGGGGCGCTTGAGCAGTTCTTC. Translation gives CASSVTSGGALEQFF.

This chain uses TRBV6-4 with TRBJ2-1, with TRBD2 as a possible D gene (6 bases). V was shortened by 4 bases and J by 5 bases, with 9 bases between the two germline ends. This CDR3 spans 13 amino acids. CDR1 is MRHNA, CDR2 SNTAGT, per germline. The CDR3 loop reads CASSGGDNNEQFF. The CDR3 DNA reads TGTGCCAGCAGTGGGGGGGATAACAATGAGCAGTTCTTC.

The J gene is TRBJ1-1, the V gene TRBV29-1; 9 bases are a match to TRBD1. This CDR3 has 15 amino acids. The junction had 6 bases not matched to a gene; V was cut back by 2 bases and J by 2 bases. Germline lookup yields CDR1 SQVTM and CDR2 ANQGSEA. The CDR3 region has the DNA TGCAGCGTTGAAAGACAGGGGGTCATTAACACTGAAGCTTTCTTT. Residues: CSVERQGVINTEAFF.

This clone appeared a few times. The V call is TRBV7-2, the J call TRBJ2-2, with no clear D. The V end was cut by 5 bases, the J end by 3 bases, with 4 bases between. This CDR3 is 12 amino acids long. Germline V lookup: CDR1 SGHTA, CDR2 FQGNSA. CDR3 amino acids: CASSLYTGELFF. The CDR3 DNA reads TGTGCCAGCAGCCTTTACACCGGGGAGCTGTTTTTT.

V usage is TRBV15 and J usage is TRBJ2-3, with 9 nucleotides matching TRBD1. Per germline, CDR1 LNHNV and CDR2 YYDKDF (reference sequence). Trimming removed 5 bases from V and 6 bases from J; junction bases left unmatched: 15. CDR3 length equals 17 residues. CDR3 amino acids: CATSRRQGGFEWDTQYF. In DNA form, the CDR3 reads TGTGCCACCAGCCGTCGACAGGGGGGGTTTGAGTGGGATACGCAGTATTTT.

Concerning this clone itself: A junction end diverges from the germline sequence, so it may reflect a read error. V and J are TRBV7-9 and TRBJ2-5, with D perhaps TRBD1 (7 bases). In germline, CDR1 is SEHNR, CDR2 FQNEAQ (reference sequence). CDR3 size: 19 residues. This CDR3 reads CSSRGTRTGRGAGRETQYF. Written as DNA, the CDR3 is TGTTCCAGCAGAGGAACGAGAACAGGCAGGGGGGCCGGCAGGGAGACCCAGTACTTC.

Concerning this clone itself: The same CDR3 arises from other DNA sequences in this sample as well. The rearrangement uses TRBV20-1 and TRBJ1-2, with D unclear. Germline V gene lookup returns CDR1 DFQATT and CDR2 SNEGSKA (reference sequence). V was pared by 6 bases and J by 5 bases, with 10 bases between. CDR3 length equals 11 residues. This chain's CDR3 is CSARTDYGYTF. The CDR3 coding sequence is TGCAGTGCCAGAACAGATTATGGCTACACCTTC.

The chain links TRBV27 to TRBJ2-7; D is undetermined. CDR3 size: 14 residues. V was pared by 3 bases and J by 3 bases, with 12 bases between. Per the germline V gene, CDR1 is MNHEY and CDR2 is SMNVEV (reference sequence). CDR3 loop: CASSFSWPYYEQYF. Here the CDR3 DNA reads TGTGCCAGCAGTTTTAGCTGGCCCTACTACGAGCAGTACTTC.

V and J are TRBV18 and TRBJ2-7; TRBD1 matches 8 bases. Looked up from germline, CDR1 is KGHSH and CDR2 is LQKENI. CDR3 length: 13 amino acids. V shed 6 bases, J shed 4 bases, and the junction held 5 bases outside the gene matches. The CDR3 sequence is CASSTGVGYEQYF. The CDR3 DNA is TGTGCCAGCTCGACAGGGGTTGGATACGAGCAGTACTTC.

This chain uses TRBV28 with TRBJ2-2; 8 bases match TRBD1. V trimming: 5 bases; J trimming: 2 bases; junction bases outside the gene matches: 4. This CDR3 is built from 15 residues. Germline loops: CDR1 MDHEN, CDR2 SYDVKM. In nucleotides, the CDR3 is TGTGCCAGCAGTAAGGACAGGGTAAACACCGGGGAGCTGTTTTTT. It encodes CASSKDRVNTGELFF. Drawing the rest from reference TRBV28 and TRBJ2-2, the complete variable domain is DVKVTQSSRYLVKRTGEKVFLECVQDMDHENMFWYRQDPGLGLRLIYFSYDVKMKEKGDIPEGYSVSREKKERFSLILESASTNQTSMYLCASSKDRVNTGELFFGEGSRLTVL.

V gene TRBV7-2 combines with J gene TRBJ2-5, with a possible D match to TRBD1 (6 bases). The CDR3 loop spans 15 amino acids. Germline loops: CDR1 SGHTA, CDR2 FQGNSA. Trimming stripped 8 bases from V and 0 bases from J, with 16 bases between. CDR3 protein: CASGGYSQYQETQYF. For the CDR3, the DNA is TGTGCCAGCGGGGGCTACAGCCAGTACCAAGAGACCCAGTACTTC.

The CDR3 sequence is CASSLLTEGTF. The CDR3 bases are TGTGCCAGCAGCTTGCTTACAGAGGGCACCTTC. The chain joins TRBV5-5 to TRBJ1-2, with D unresolved. The germline gives CDR1 SGHKS, CDR2 YYEKEE (reference sequence). The V end was cut by 1 base, the J end by 13 bases, with 11 bases between. The CDR3 has 11 residues.

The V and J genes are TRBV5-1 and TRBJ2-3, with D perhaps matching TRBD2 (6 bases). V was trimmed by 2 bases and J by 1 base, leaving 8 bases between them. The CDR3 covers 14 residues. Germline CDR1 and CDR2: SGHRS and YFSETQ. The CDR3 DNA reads TGCGCCAGCAGCTTTGGGACTGGCACAGATACGCAGTATTTT. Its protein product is CASSFGTGTDTQYF.

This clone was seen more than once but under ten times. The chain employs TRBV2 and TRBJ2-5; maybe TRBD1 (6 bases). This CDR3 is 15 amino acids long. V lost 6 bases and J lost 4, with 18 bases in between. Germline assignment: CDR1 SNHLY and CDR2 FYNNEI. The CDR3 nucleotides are TGTGCCAGCAGGGACTGGGACACTCCAGGAGAGACCCAGTACTTC. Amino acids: CASRDWDTPGETQYF.

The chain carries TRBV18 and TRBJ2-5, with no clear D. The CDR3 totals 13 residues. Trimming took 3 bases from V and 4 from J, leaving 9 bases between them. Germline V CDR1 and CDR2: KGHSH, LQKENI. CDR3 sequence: CASSPHEAETQYF. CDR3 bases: TGTGCCAGCTCACCCCACGAGGCAGAGACCCAGTACTTC.